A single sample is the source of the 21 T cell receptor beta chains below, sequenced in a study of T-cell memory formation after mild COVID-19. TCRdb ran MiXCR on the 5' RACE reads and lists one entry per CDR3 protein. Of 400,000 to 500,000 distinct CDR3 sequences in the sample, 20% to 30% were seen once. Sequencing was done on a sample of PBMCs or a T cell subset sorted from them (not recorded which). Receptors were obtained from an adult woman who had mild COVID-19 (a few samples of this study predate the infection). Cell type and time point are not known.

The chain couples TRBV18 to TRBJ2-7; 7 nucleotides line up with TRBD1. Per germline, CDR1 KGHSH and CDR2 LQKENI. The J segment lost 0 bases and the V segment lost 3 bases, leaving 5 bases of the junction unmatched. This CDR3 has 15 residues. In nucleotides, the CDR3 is TGTGCCAGCTCACCCGGACAGGCAAACTCCTACGAGCAGTACTTC. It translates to CASSPGQANSYEQYF.

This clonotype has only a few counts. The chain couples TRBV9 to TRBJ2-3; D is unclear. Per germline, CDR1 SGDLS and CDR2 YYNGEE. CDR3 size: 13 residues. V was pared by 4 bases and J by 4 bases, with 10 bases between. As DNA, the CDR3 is TGTGCCAGCAGCCCTCAAGTCTCAGATACGCAGTATTTT. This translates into CASSPQVSDTQYF.

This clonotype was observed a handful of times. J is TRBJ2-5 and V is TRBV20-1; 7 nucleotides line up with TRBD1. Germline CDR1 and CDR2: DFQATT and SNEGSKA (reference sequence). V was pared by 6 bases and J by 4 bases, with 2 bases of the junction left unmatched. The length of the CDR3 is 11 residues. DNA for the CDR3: TGCAGTGCCGGACAGGTAGAGACCCAGTACTTC. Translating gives CSAGQVETQYF.

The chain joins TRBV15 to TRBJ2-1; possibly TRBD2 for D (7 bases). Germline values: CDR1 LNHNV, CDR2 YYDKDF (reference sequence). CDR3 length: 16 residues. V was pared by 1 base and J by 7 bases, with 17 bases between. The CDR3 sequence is CATSRVGGDPLNEQFF. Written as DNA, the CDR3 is TGTGCCACCAGCAGAGTAGGGGGGGACCCCCTGAATGAGCAGTTCTTC.

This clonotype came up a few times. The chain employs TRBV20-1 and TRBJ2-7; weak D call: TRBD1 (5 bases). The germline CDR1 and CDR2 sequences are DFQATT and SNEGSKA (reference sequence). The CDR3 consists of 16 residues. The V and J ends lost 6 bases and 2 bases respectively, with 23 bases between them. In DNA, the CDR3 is TGCAGTGCATCCCCGGGTAGGGGCAGACACCCCTACGAGCAGTACTTC. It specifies CSASPGRGRHPYEQYF.

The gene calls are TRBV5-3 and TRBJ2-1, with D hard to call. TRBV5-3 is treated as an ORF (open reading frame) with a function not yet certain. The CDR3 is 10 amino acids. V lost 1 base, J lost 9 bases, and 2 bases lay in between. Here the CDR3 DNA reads TGTGCCAGAAGCTTGAGTGAGCAGTTCTTC. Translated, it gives CARSLSEQFF.

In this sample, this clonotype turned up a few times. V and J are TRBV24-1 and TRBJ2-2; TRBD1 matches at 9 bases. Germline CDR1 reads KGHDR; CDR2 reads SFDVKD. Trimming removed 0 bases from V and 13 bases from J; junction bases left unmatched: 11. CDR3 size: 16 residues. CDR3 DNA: TGTGCCACCAGTGATTTGCATAGGACAGGGGAATGGAGGCTGTTTTTT. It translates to CATSDLHRTGEWRLFF.

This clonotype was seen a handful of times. CDR3 sequence reads: CSADILAASYEQYF. The CDR3 region has the DNA TGCAGTGCCGACATACTAGCGGCCTCCTACGAGCAGTACTTC. This chain uses TRBV20-1 with TRBJ2-7; 8 nucleotides match TRBD2. The germline V gene has CDR1 DFQATT and CDR2 SNEGSKA (reference sequence). The CDR3 is made up of 14 amino acids. V gave up 6 bases and J gave up 0 bases; unmatched junction bases: 7.

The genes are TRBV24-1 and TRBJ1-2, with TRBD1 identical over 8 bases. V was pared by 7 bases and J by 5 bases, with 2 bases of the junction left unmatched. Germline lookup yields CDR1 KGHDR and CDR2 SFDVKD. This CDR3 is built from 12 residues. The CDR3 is CATRDRAYGYTF. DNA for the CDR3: TGTGCCACCAGGGACAGGGCGTATGGCTACACCTTC.

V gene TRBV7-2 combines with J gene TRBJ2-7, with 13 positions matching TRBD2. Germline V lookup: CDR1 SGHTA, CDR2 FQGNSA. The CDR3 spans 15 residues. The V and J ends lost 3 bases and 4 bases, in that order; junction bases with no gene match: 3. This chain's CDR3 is CASSLTSGRQYEQYF. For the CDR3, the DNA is TGTGCCAGCAGCTTGACTAGCGGGAGGCAATACGAGCAGTACTTC.

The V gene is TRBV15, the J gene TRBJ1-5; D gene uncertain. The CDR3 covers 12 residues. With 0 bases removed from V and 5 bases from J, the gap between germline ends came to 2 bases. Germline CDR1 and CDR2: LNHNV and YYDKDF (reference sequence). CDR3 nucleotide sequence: TGTGCCACCAGCAGAGACTATCAGCCCCAGCATTTT. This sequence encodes CATSRDYQPQHF.

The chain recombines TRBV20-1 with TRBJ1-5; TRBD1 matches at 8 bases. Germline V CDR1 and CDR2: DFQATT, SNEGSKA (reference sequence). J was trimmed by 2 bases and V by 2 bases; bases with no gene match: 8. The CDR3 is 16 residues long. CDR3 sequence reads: CSARRPGGNGNQPQHF. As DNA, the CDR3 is TGCAGTGCTAGAAGGCCAGGGGGCAACGGCAATCAGCCCCAGCATTTT.

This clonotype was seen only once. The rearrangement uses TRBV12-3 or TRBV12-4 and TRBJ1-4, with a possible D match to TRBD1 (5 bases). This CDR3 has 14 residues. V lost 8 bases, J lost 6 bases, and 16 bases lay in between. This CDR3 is CASSFGGGYEKLFF. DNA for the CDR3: TGTGCCAGCTCATTCGGGGGAGGATATGAAAAACTGTTTTTT.

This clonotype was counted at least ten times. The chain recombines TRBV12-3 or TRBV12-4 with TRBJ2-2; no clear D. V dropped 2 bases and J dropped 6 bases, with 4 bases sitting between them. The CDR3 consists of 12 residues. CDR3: CASSLLPGELFF. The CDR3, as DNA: TGTGCCAGCAGTTTACTCCCCGGGGAGCTGTTTTTT.

Written as DNA, the CDR3 is TGTGCCAGCAGCCAGACGACAGTAAACCAAGAGACCCAGTACTTC. Translated, it gives CASSQTTVNQETQYF. The chain carries TRBV13 and TRBJ2-5; maybe TRBD1 (5 bases). This CDR3 region has 15 residues. The V and J ends lost 5 bases and 0 bases respectively, with 13 bases between them. CDR1 is PRHDT, CDR2 FYEKMQ, per germline (reference sequence).

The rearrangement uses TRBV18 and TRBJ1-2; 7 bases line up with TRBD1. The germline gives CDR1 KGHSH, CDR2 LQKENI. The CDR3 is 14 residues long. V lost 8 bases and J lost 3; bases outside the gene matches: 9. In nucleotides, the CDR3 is TGTGCCAGCAGCCCACCCGACAGGGACTATGGCTACACCTTC. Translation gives CASSPPDRDYGYTF.

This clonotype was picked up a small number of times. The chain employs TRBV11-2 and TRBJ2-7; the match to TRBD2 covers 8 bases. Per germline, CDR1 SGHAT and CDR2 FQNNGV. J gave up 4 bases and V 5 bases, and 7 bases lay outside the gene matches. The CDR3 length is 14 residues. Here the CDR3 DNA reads TGTGCCAGCAGCCCCAGACTAGCGATGTACGAGCAGTACTTC. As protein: CASSPRLAMYEQYF.

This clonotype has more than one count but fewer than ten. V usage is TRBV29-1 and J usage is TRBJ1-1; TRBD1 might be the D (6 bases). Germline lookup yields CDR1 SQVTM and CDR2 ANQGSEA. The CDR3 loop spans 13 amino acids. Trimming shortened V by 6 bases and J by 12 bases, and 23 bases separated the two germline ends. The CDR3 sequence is CSVGAYRARETFF. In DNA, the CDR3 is TGCAGCGTGGGGGCTTACAGGGCACGAGAAACTTTCTTT.

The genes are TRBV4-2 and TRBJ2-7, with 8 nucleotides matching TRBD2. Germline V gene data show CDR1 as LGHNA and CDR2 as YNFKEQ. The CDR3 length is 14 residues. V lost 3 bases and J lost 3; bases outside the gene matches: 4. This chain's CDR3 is CASSQTGLGYEQYF. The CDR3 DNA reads TGTGCCAGCAGCCAGACGGGACTAGGCTACGAGCAGTACTTC.

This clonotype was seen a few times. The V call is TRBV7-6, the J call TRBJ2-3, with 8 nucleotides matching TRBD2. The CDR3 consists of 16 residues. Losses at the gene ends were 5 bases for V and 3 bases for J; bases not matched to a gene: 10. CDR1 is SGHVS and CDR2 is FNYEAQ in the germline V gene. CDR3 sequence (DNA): TGTGCCAGCAGCGTGACTAGCGCCTTCGTAACAGATACGCAGTATTTT. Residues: CASSVTSAFVTDTQYF.

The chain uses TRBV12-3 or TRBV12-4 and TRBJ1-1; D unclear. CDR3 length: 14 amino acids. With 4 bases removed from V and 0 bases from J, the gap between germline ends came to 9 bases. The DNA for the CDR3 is TGTGCCAGCAGTTCAACCCTCCTGAACACTGAAGCTTTCTTT. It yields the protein CASSSTLLNTEAFF.